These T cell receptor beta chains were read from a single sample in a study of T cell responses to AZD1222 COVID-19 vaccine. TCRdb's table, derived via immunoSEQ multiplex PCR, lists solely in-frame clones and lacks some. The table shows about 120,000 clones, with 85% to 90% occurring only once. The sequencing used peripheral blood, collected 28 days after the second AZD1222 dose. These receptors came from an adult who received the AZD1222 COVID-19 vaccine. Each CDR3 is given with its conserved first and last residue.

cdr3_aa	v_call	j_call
CASSQTGTFDQPQHF	TRBV4-1	TRBJ1-5
CASSPGTVMAGNTIYF	TRBV18	TRBJ1-3
CASSQTDIPNSGNTIYF	TRBV4-1	TRBJ1-3
CASSYHSREDPNYGYTF	TRBV7-6	TRBJ1-2
CASGLPRSGRESSYNEQFF	TRBV12-5	TRBJ2-1
CASSPGQRYGYTF	TRBV18	TRBJ1-2
CASSPPMTSSYEQYF	TRBV18	TRBJ2-7
CASSYERDSPLHF	TRBV6-5	TRBJ1-6
CASSQAPGGGTEQYF	TRBV4-2	TRBJ2-7
CSGGLLEGATF	TRBV29-1	TRBJ1-2
CASRSLLNNEQFF	TRBV28	TRBJ2-1
CASGEGQGMNTEAFF	TRBV12-5	TRBJ1-1
CASSADGVNTEAFF	TRBV2	TRBJ1-1
CASSKDKGVVETQYF	TRBV5-1	TRBJ2-5
CASSVDARGLSIEKLFF	TRBV9	TRBJ1-4
CAIQEDRAEAFF	TRBV6-5	TRBJ1-1
CASKEGRENSPLHF	TRBV19	TRBJ1-6
CASSRAGITDTQYF	TRBV7-2	TRBJ2-3